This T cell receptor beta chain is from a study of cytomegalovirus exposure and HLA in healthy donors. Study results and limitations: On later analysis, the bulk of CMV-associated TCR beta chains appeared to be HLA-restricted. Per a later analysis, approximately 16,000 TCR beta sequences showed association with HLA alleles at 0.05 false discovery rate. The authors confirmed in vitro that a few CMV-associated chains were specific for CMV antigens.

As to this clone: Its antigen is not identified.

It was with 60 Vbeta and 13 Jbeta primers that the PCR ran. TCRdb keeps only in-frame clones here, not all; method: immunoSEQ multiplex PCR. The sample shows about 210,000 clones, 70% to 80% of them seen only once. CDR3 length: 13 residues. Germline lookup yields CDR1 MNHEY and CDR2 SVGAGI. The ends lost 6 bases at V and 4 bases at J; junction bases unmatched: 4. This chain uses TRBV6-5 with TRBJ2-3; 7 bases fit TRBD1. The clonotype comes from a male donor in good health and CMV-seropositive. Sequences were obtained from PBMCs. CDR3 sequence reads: CASRTGTADTQYF. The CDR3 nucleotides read TGTGCCAGCAGGACTGGGACAGCAGATACGCAGTATTTT.